This T cell receptor beta chain was sequenced in a study of blood T cell repertoires in COVID-19. Background on the study: Both acute and convalescent COVID-19 samples were obtained from the United States, Italy and Spain. Sources were T cells, B-cell-depleted T cells, or PBMCs; the material itself was cDNA or gDNA.

V trimming: 6 bases; J trimming: 4 bases; junction bases outside the gene matches: 18. Germline V CDR1 and CDR2: SGHVS, FNYEAQ. This CDR3 is 17 amino acids long. In the authors' methods: Cell counts per sample came from amplifying reference gene primers. The method was immunoSEQ multiplex PCR; TCRdb's version includes in-frame clones alone and lacks a portion of them. D and trimming come from the DNA, and the V and J calls and clone size come from that table. The sample lists some 230,000 clones, 85% occurring once. This sequence was found in a middle-aged man who had recovered from COVID-19. The sample was peripheral blood. The chain employs TRBV7-6 and TRBJ2-7; TRBD1 agrees at 7 bases. The CDR3 loop reads CASRKRDRGPAGYEQYF. CDR3 DNA: TGTGCCAGCAGAAAGAGGGATAGGGGGCCGGCAGGGTACGAGCAGTACTTC. Full variable domain (outside the CDR3, taken from reference TRBV7-6 and TRBJ2-7): GAGVSQSPRYKVTKRGQDVALRCDPISGHVSLYWYRQALGQGPEFLTYFNYEAQQDKSGLPNDRFSAERPEGSISTLTIQRTEQRDSAMYRCASRKRDRGPAGYEQYFGPGTRLTVT.